Presented here are 29 T cell receptor beta chains from one specimen sequenced in a study of T cell responses to AZD1222 COVID-19 vaccine. The repertoire was sequenced with immunoSEQ multiplex PCR; TCRdb's copy has only in-frame clones and lacks some. The table lists over 100,000 clones, 90% of them singletons. Sequenced material: peripheral blood, taken on day 0 of AZD1222 vaccination. The receptors come from an adult in good health.

The chain has TRBV28 and TRBJ2-7, with D perhaps matching TRBD1 or TRBD2 (5 bases each). Germline V gene data show CDR1 as MDHEN and CDR2 as SYDVKM. The CDR3 loop spans 14 amino acids. Trimming stripped 1 base from V and 6 bases from J, with 13 bases between. CDR3 amino acids: CASSLSQGSGEQYF. CDR3 coding DNA: TGTGCCAGCAGTTTATCTCAGGGAAGCGGCGAGCAGTACTTC. The full variable domain, with the rest looked up from reference TRBV28 and TRBJ2-7, is DVKVTQSSRYLVKRTGEKVFLECVQDMDHENMFWYRQDPGLGLRLIYFSYDVKMKEKGDIPEGYSVSREKKERFSLILESASTNQTSMYLCASSLSQGSGEQYFGPGTRLTVT.

This sequence joins TRBV5-6 and TRBJ2-7; maybe TRBD1 (5 bases). Germline CDR1 SGHDT, CDR2 YYEEEE. The CDR3 runs 11 residues. V was shortened by 5 bases and J by 6 bases, with 9 bases between the two germline ends. CDR3 region: CASRSGFEQYF. CDR3 nucleotide sequence: TGTGCCAGCAGATCAGGGTTCGAGCAGTACTTC.

The rearrangement joins TRBV7-2 to TRBJ1-2; unclear D gene. CDR1 is SGHTA, CDR2 FQGNSA, per germline. The CDR3 runs 14 residues. The V and J ends lost 4 bases and 11 bases respectively, with 20 bases between them. The CDR3: CASSSPSNGRLYTF. The CDR3 DNA reads as TGTGCCAGCAGCTCCCCCTCGAACGGACGGTTGTACACCTTC.

This rearrangement joins TRBV28 to TRBJ1-3, with D possibly TRBD1 on 5 matching bases. Trimming shortened V by 1 base and J by 0 bases, and 13 bases separated the two germline ends. CDR1 is MDHEN, CDR2 SYDVKM, per germline. CDR3 size: 17 residues. CDR3 nucleotides: TGTGCCAGCAGTTTATCGGACGGACACATCTCTGGAAACACCATATATTTT. As protein: CASSLSDGHISGNTIYF.

V is TRBV2 and J is TRBJ1-2; no definite D call. The CDR3 sequence is 14 residues long. The germline V and J ends were trimmed by 1 base and 4 bases, with 10 bases remaining between them. Germline V gene sequence: CDR1 SNHLY, CDR2 FYNNEI. The CDR3 region is CASSEEQNLYGYTF. The CDR3 DNA follows: TGTGCCAGCAGTGAAGAACAGAACCTCTATGGCTACACCTTC.

J is TRBJ2-7 and V is TRBV28; D call uncertain. The CDR3 sequence is 11 residues long. The germline V gene has CDR1 MDHEN and CDR2 SYDVKM. Trimming removed 2 bases from V and 3 bases from J, with 2 bases in between. Written as DNA, the CDR3 is TGTGCCAGCAGTTTAAACTACGAGCAGTACTTC. It yields the protein CASSLNYEQYF.

The rearrangement joins TRBV6-5 to TRBJ2-1; a weak D match, TRBD2 (7 bases). The CDR3 loop spans 14 amino acids. Germline CDR1 MNHEY, CDR2 SVGAGI. The V gene lost 7 bases and the J gene lost 9 bases, with 19 bases spanning the gap. The CDR3 bases are TGTGCCAGCAAGATCCAACAGGGAGGGCCTGAGCAGTTCTTC. Protein product: CASKIQQGGPEQFF.

The chain links TRBV19 to TRBJ2-7; 9 positions match TRBD1. The ends lost 4 bases at V and 5 bases at J; junction bases unmatched: 9. Germline lookup yields CDR1 LNHDA and CDR2 SQIVND (reference sequence). The CDR3 consists of 15 residues. The CDR3 region is CASSSTGGLKNEQYF. CDR3 coding DNA: TGTGCCAGTAGTAGCACAGGGGGCCTGAAGAACGAGCAGTACTTC.

This clone was seen only once. The chain has TRBV19 and TRBJ2-7, with D perhaps TRBD2 (6 bases). The CDR3 runs 14 residues. V lost 3 bases, J lost 6 bases, and 15 bases lay in between. CDR1 LNHDA and CDR2 SQIVND come from the germline V gene (reference sequence). Here the CDR3 DNA reads TGTGCCAGTAGTATCGCGAGGGACTCAACCGAGCAGTACTTC. It yields the protein CASSIARDSTEQYF. Full variable domain (missing parts from reference TRBV19 and TRBJ2-7): DGGITQSPKYLFRKEGQNVTLSCEQNLNHDAMYWYRQDPGQGLRLIYYSQIVNDFQKGDIAEGYSVSREKKESFPLTVTSAQKNPTAFYLCASSIARDSTEQYFGPGTRLTVT.

This clone showed up just a few times. The J gene is TRBJ1-1, the V gene TRBV5-6; D gene uncertain. The ends were cut back, 2 bases at V and 9 bases at J, with 8 bases in the middle. This CDR3 is 11 amino acids long. CDR1 is SGHDT and CDR2 is YYEEEE in the germline V gene. The CDR3 here is CASSFGEKAFF. The CDR3 DNA is TGTGCCAGCAGCTTCGGGGAAAAAGCTTTCTTT.

This chain links TRBV10-3 with TRBJ2-1; D ambiguous. Germline CDR1 is ENHRY and CDR2 is SYGVKD. The V end was cut by 2 bases, the J end by 7 bases, with 3 bases between. This CDR3 is built from 11 residues. The CDR3 DNA is TGTGCCATCAGTGAGGGAAATGAGCAGTTCTTC. It encodes CAISEGNEQFF.

This chain connects TRBV19 to TRBJ2-4; D remains ambiguous. The V and J ends lost 4 bases and 8 bases respectively, with 15 bases between them. CDR1 and CDR2 (germline): LNHDA, SQIVND (reference sequence). The CDR3 runs 14 residues. The CDR3 region has the DNA TGTGCCAGTAGTACTATCTCGGGTGGGGACATTCAGTACTTC. Translation gives CASSTISGGDIQYF.

This rearrangement joins TRBV5-4 to TRBJ1-4; 7 nucleotides align to TRBD1. Per germline, CDR1 SGHNT and CDR2 YYREEE (reference sequence). The ends lost 5 bases at V and 0 bases at J; junction bases unmatched: 4. This CDR3 has 15 amino acids. The CDR3 loop reads CASRRQGATNEKLFF. The CDR3 DNA is TGTGCCAGCAGGCGACAGGGCGCAACTAATGAAAAACTGTTTTTT.

This chain connects TRBV4-3 to TRBJ1-2; D gene uncertain. This CDR3 is built from 15 residues. CDR1 is LGHNA, CDR2 YSLEER, per germline. Trimming shortened V by 0 bases and J by 1 base, and 9 bases separated the two germline ends. CDR3 amino acids: CASSQDLGINYGYTF. Written as DNA, the CDR3 is TGCGCCAGCAGCCAAGATTTGGGTATTAACTATGGCTACACCTTC.

The chain couples TRBV3-1 (or the pseudogene TRBV3-2) to TRBJ2-1, with 13 bases aligning to TRBD2. After removal of 4 bases from V and 6 bases from J, the junction contained 12 bases not matched to a gene. The CDR3 runs 18 residues. Germline loops: CDR1 LGHDT, CDR2 YNNKEL (reference sequence). CDR3 sequence reads: CASSPTTGTSGVINEQFF. CDR3 nucleotides: TGTGCCAGCAGCCCCACGACCGGGACTAGCGGGGTTATCAATGAGCAGTTCTTC.

V gene TRBV5-1 combines with J gene TRBJ2-1, with TRBD2 identical over 13 bases. Germline V gene data show CDR1 as SGHRS and CDR2 as YFSETQ. The CDR3 consists of 16 residues. The V gene end was trimmed by 4 bases and the J gene end by 5 bases; junction bases not matched to a gene: 6. Here the CDR3 reads CASSRGGTSGDNEQFF. CDR3 coding DNA: TGCGCCAGCAGCCGGGGAGGGACTAGCGGGGACAATGAGCAGTTCTTC. Together with reference TRBV5-1 and TRBJ2-1, the CDR3 gives the full variable domain: KAGVTQTPRYLIKTRGQQVTLSCSPISGHRSVSWYQQTPGQGLQFLFEYFSETQRNKGNFPGRFSGRQFSNSRSEMNVSTLELGDSALYLCASSRGGTSGDNEQFFGPGTRLTVL.

The chain carries TRBV2 and TRBJ1-5; D is perhaps TRBD1 (6 bases). CDR1 and CDR2 from the germline V gene are SNHLY and FYNNEI. V shed 10 bases and J shed 6 bases, with 19 bases lying between them. This CDR3 contains 14 residues. This CDR3 reads CAKGAGEGVQPQHF. The CDR3 DNA reads as TGTGCCAAAGGGGCAGGGGAGGGGGTTCAGCCCCAGCATTTT.

The chain employs TRBV4-1 and TRBJ2-3, with 9 bases matching TRBD2. Germline V gene data show CDR1 as MGHRA and CDR2 as YSYEKL. The length of the CDR3 is 18 residues. V dropped 4 bases and J dropped 4; count of bases not matched to a gene: 15. This chain's CDR3 is CASSPRGAGGSPADTQYF. CDR3 DNA: TGCGCCAGCAGCCCCCGGGGAGCGGGGGGTTCCCCTGCAGATACGCAGTATTTT.

The chain links TRBV5-1 to TRBJ2-1, with TRBD1 identical over 9 bases. The CDR3 is made up of 15 amino acids. Losses at the gene ends were 3 bases for V and 2 bases for J; bases not matched to a gene: 3. Looked up from germline, CDR1 is SGHRS and CDR2 is YFSETQ. The CDR3 bases are TGCGCCAGCAGCTCCGGGACAGGGACCTACAATGAGCAGTTCTTC. This codes for CASSSGTGTYNEQFF.

V and J are TRBV21-1 and TRBJ1-2; the D segment call TRBD1 is taken from the table without a DNA check. TRBV21-1 is noted as a pseudogene. The CDR3 sequence is 17 residues long. CDR3 nucleotides: TGTGCCAGCAGCAAAGTCTTAAGTCACGCCCTGGCCTCTGGCTACACCTTC. The encoded protein is CASSKVLSHALASGYTF.

This clone was counted between two and nine times. This chain joins TRBV5-1 and TRBJ1-6; a possible D gene is TRBD1 (5 bases). Germline values: CDR1 SGHRS, CDR2 YFSETQ. Trimming removed 7 bases from V and 7 bases from J, with 12 bases in between. CDR3 size: 13 residues. In DNA form, the CDR3 reads TGCGCCAGCCAGGGTAGTCCCAATTCACCCCTCCACTTT. It yields the protein CASQGSPNSPLHF.

The CDR3 region has the DNA TGTGCCAGCAGCCAAGGGGCGGGGAACAGGGGGAATTCACCCCTCCACTTT. Residues: CASSQGAGNRGNSPLHF. The V and J genes are TRBV3-1 (or the pseudogene TRBV3-2) and TRBJ1-6; 8 bases align to TRBD1. Germline lookup yields CDR1 LGHDT and CDR2 YNNKEL (reference sequence). Unmatched junction bases numbered 9, after V lost 1 base and J lost 7 bases. The CDR3 loop spans 17 amino acids.

J is TRBJ1-2 and V is TRBV7-2; 7 nucleotides match TRBD1. V dropped 5 bases and J dropped 3; count of bases not matched to a gene: 9. Germline V gives CDR1 SGHTA, CDR2 FQGNSA. The CDR3 is 15 residues long. The CDR3: CASSVQGLGYYGYTF. The DNA of the CDR3 is TGTGCCAGCAGCGTACAGGGGCTAGGGTACTATGGCTACACCTTC.

The chain employs TRBV13 and TRBJ2-3; 8 nucleotides agree with TRBD2. CDR1 is PRHDT and CDR2 is FYEKMQ in the germline V gene (reference sequence). The CDR3 has 15 residues. V lost 2 bases and J lost 6; bases outside the gene matches: 7. For the CDR3, the DNA is TGTGCCAGCAGCTTATTGGCGGGGGGACCGGATACGCAGTATTTT. This gives the protein CASSLLAGGPDTQYF.

The J gene is TRBJ1-1, the V gene TRBV4-2, with 9 bases matching TRBD1. The CDR3 length is 19 residues. CDR1 is LGHNA, CDR2 YNFKEQ, per germline. V shed 1 base, J shed 1 base, and the junction held 13 bases outside the gene matches. The CDR3 DNA sequence: TGTGCCAGCAGCCAAGTGCTTTCGCGATTGGGACAGGGGAACACTGAAGCTTTCTTT. Amino acid sequence: CASSQVLSRLGQGNTEAFF.

V usage is TRBV5-4 and J usage is TRBJ2-7; TRBD1 might be the D (6 bases). Looked up from germline, CDR1 is SGHNT and CDR2 is YYREEE (reference sequence). CDR3 length equals 13 residues. Trimming took 7 bases from V and 0 from J, leaving 11 bases between them. The CDR3 loop is CASADSVSYEQYF. CDR3 nucleotide sequence: TGTGCCAGCGCGGACAGTGTCTCCTACGAGCAGTACTTC.

The chain employs TRBV30 and TRBJ1-2, with D possibly being TRBD1 (5 bases). V was trimmed by 1 base and J by 4 bases, leaving 16 bases between them. This CDR3 is built from 15 residues. Looked up from germline, CDR1 is GTSNPN and CDR2 is SVGIG (reference sequence). The chain's CDR3 is CAWSGGDPPVYGYTF. CDR3 bases: TGTGCCTGGAGTGGGGGGGACCCACCGGTCTATGGCTACACCTTC. Supplemented by reference TRBV30 and TRBJ1-2, the full variable domain reads SQTIHQWPATLVQPVGSPLSLECTVEGTSNPNLYWYRQAAGRGLQLLFYSVGIGQISSEVPQNLSASRPQDRQFILSSKKLLLSDSGFYLCAWSGGDPPVYGYTFGSGTRLTVV.

CDR3 in amino acids: CASSLSQVNTEAFF. For the CDR3, the DNA is TGTGCCAGCAGTTTGTCACAGGTGAACACTGAAGCTTTCTTT. The chain carries TRBV28 and TRBJ1-1, with D possibly being TRBD1 (5 bases). The V gene lost 3 bases and the J gene lost 0 bases, with 8 bases spanning the gap. The CDR3 totals 14 residues. CDR1 and CDR2 (germline): MDHEN, SYDVKM.

This sequence joins TRBV5-4 and TRBJ2-6, with 8 bases lining up with TRBD1. Germline V lookup: CDR1 SGHNT, CDR2 YYREEE (reference sequence). This CDR3 is built from 19 residues. Trimming took 4 bases from V and 0 from J; bases not matched to a gene: 12. This CDR3 reads CASSHPPGQAPSGANVLTF. In DNA form, the CDR3 reads TGTGCCAGCAGCCACCCCCCGGGACAGGCCCCCTCTGGGGCCAACGTCCTGACTTTC.